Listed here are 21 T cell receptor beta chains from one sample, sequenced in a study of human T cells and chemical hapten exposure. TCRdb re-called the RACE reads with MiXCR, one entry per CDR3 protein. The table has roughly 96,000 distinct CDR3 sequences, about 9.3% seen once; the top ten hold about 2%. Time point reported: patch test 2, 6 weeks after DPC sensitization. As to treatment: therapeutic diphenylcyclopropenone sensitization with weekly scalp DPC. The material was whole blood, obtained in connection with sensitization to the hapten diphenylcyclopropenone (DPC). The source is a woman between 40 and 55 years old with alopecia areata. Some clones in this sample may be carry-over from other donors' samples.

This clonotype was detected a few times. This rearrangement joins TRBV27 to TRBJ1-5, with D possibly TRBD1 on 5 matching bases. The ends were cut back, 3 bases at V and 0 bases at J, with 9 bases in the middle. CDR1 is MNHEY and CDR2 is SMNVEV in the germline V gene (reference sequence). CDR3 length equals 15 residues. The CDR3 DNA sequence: TGTGCCAGCAGTTTGTGGGGGGATAGCAATCAGCCCCAGCATTTT. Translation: CASSLWGDSNQPQHF.

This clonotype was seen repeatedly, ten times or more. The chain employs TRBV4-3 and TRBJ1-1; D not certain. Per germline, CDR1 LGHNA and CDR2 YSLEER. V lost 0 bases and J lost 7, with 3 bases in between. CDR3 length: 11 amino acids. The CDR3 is CASSQDSEAFF. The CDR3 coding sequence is TGCGCCAGCAGCCAAGATAGTGAAGCTTTCTTT.

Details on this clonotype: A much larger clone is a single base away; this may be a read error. DNA for the CDR3: TGTGCCAGCAACCAACCCCCGCAGGGGGCAGGGGAGACCCAGTACTTC. Translating gives CASNQPPQGAGETQYF. The gene calls are TRBV3-1 and TRBJ2-5; 8 nucleotides align to TRBD1. The V gene's germline CDR1 is LGHDT and CDR2 YNNKEL (reference sequence). CDR3 length: 16 residues.

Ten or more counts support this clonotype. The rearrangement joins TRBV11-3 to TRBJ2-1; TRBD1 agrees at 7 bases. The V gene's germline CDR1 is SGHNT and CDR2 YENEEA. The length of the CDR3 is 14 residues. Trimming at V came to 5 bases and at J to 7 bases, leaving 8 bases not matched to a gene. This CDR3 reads CASSPRQGKNEQFF. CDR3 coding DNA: TGTGCCAGCAGCCCCAGACAGGGTAAGAATGAGCAGTTCTTC.

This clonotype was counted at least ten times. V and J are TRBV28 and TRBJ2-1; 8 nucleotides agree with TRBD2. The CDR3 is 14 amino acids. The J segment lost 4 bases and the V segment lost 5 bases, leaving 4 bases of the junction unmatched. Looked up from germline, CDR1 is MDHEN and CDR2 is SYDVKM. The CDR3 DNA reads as TGTGCCAGCAGTGCGGGACTAGAGTACAATGAGCAGTTCTTC. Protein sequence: CASSAGLEYNEQFF.

Here the CDR3 DNA reads TGTGCCAGCAGCCCGATGAGGGATACGCAGTATTTT. Translation: CASSPMRDTQYF. The rearrangement uses TRBV28 and TRBJ2-3; no firm D call. Germline lookup yields CDR1 MDHEN and CDR2 SYDVKM. The CDR3 loop spans 12 amino acids. V shed 6 bases and J shed 6 bases, with 10 bases lying between them. Based on the CDR3 plus reference TRBV28 and TRBJ2-3, the full variable domain is DVKVTQSSRYLVKRTGEKVFLECVQDMDHENMFWYRQDPGLGLRLIYFSYDVKMKEKGDIPEGYSVSREKKERFSLILESASTNQTSMYLCASSPMRDTQYFGPGTRLTVL.

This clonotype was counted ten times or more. The CDR3 spells CSARPMSLTDTQYF. The DNA for the CDR3 is TGCAGTGCTAGACCCATGAGTCTAACCGATACGCAGTATTTT. J is TRBJ2-3 and V is TRBV20-1; D unresolved. Germline CDR1 is DFQATT and CDR2 is SNEGSKA (reference sequence). Trimming removed 2 bases at V and 6 bases at J, with 15 bases between. The CDR3 is 14 residues long.

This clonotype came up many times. The CDR3 loop is CASSYGTGGSEKLFF. The CDR3 bases are TGTGCCAGCAGTTACGGGACAGGGGGGAGCGAAAAACTGTTTTTT. This chain joins TRBV6-5 and TRBJ1-4, with TRBD1 matching over 11 bases. Germline V lookup: CDR1 MNHEY, CDR2 SVGAGI. Trimming at V came to 2 bases and at J to 8 bases, leaving 4 bases not matched to a gene. The CDR3 consists of 15 residues.

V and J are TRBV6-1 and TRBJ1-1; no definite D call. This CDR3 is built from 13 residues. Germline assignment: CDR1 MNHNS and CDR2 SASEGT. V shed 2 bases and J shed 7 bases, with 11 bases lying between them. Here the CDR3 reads CASSESDGYEAFF. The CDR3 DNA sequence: TGTGCCAGCAGTGAATCGGACGGATATGAAGCTTTCTTT.

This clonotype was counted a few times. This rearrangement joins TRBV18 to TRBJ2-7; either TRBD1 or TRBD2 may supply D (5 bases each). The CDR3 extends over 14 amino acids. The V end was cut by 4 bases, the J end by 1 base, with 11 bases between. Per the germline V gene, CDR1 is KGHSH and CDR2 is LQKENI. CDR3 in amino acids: CASSQAGRSYEQYF. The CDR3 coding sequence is TGTGCCAGCTCACAGGCAGGGAGATCCTACGAGCAGTACTTC.

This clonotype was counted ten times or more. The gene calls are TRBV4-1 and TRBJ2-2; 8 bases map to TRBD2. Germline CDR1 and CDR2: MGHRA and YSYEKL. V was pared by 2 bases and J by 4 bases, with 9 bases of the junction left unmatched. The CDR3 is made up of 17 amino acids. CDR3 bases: TGCGCCAGCAGCCAAAGGGGAGCGGGAGAGACCACCGGGGAGCTGTTTTTT. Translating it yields CASSQRGAGETTGELFF.

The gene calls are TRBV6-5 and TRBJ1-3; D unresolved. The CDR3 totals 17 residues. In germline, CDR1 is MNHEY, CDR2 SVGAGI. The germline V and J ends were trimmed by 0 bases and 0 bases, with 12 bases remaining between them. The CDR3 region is CASSYSFVRSSGNTIYF. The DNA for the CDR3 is TGTGCCAGCAGTTACTCGTTTGTGCGGAGCTCTGGAAACACCATATATTTT.

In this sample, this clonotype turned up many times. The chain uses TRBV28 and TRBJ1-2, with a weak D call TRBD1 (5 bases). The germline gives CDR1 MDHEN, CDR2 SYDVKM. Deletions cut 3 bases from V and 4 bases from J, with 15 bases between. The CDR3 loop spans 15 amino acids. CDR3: CASSLGIRGSYGYTF. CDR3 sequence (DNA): TGTGCCAGCAGTTTGGGGATTAGGGGTAGCTATGGCTACACCTTC.

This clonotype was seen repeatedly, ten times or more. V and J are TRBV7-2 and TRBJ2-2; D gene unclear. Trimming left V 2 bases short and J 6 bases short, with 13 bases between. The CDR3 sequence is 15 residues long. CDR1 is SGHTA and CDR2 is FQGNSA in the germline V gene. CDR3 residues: CASSLSRVDAGELFF. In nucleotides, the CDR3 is TGTGCCAGCAGCTTATCCCGAGTAGACGCCGGGGAGCTGTTTTTT.

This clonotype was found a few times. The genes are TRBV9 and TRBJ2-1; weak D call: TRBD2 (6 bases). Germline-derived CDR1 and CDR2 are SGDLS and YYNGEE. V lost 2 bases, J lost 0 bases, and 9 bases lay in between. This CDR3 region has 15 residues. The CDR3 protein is CASSVMGGSYNEQFF. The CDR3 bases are TGTGCCAGCAGCGTTATGGGAGGCTCCTACAATGAGCAGTTCTTC.

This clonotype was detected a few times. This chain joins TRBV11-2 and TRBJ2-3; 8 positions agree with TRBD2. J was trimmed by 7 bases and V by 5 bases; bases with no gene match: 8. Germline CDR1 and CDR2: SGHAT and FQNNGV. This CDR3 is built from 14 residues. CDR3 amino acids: CASSPGTSYHTQYF. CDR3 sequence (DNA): TGTGCCAGCAGCCCAGGGACTAGTTATCATACGCAGTATTTT.

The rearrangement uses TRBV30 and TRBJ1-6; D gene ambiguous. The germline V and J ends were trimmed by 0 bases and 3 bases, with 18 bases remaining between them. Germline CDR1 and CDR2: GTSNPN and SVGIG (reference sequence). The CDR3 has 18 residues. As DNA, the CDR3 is TGTGCCTGGAGTGTATCGAAGCGTCGCCAGAACTATAATTCACCCCTCCACTTT. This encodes CAWSVSKRRQNYNSPLHF.

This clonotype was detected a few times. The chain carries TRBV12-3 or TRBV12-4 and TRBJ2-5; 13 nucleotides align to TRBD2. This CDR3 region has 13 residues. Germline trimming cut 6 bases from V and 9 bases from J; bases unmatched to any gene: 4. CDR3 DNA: TGTGCCAGCAGGTTACTAGCGGGAGGGCCCCAGTACTTC. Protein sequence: CASRLLAGGPQYF.

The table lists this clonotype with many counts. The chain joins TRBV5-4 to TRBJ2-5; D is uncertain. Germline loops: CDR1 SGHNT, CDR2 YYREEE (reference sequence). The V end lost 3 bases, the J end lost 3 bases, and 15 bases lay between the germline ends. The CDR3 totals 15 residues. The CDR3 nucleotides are TGTGCCAGCAGCTGGACGACTGGCGGCGAAGAGACCCAGTACTTC. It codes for CASSWTTGGEETQYF.

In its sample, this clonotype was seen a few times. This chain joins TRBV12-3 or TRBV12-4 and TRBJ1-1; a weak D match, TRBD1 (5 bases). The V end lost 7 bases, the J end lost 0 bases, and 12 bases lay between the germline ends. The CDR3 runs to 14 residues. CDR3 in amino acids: CASTIGQLNTEAFF. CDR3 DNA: TGTGCCAGCACCATCGGACAATTGAACACTGAAGCTTTCTTT.

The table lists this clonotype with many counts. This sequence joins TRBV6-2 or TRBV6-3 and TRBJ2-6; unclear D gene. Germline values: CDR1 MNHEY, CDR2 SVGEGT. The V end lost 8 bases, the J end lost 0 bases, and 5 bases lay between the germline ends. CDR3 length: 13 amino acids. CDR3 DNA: TGTGCCAGCGGGATCTCTGGGGCCAACGTCCTGACTTTC. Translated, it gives CASGISGANVLTF.